This T cell receptor (beta chain) was profiled in a study of early T cells in non-severe SARS-CoV-2 infection. Study in general: Sequencing input comprised bulk RNA from unsorted whole blood; chain pairing was not available.

Using its own MiXCR run on the 5' RACE reads, TCRdb lists one record per CDR3 protein. The sample includes more than 90,000 distinct CDR3 sequences, roughly 9.6% seen only once; the top ten take approximately 5.4%. V lost 1 base and J lost 4; bases outside the gene matches: 13. Germline V gene lookup returns CDR1 DFQATT and CDR2 SNEGSKA (reference sequence). The CDR3 covers 17 residues. This clonotype was recorded at least ten times. Material for sequencing was whole blood. The gene calls are TRBV20-1 and TRBJ1-2; TRBD1 matches 9 bases. This TCR was recovered from an adult who was a healthcare worker with PCR-confirmed SARS-CoV-2 infection or an uninfected control (not recorded which). The CDR3 DNA is TGCAGTGCTAGAGGACCCCCTACAGGGGGCGATCCCTATGGCTACACCTTC. Its protein product is CSARGPPTGGDPYGYTF.